The source of this T cell receptor (beta chain) is a study of T cells in Graves' hyperthyroidism and ophthalmopathy. Study background: Peripheral blood was obtained at initial diagnosis, preceding any treatment. Study-level points and caveats: Blood shared most expanded thyroid clonotypes above 0.001. Prediction of ophthalmopathy progression came a median around 6 months pre-onset.

The TCR beta CDR3 regions underwent amplification using RNA transcripts as the source. A first-round RT-PCR of the TCR CDR3 used the HTBI primer set. One entry per CDR3 protein, called by TCRdb with MiXCR from the multiplex PCR reads. In the table there are roughly 350,000 distinct CDR3 sequences, around 14% of which are singletons. Lactation, pregnancy, other autoimmune disease or uncontrolled infection led to exclusion of patients. On this clonotype: Its antigen is unidentified.

Looked up from germline, CDR1 is SGHDT and CDR2 is YYEEEE. Trimming took 0 bases from V and 7 from J; bases not matched to a gene: 2. The CDR3 runs to 14 residues. The sequenced material came from blood. This clonotype was sampled from a woman aged 30 to 39 with Graves' hyperthyroidism. This rearrangement joins TRBV5-6 to TRBJ1-5; the match to TRBD1 covers 9 bases. Here the CDR3 reads CASSLGQGGQPQHF. The CDR3 DNA sequence: TGTGCCAGCAGCTTGGGACAGGGGGGGCAGCCCCAGCATTTT.